These T cell receptor beta chains were read from a single sample in a study of T cells in tuberculosis. The repertoire was sequenced with immunoSEQ multiplex PCR; TCRdb's copy has only in-frame clones and lacks some. The table shows about 43,000 clones, with around 95% occurring only once. Input material: PBMCs. Receptor source: a donor aged 5-35 years with latent tuberculosis or without tuberculosis infection. Each CDR3 is given with its conserved first and last residue. A D gene is named only where the DNA matches it firmly. Not all rows give a size; the values are once, few, many and, for expanded clones, a class.

>once|TRBV7-7|NA|TRBJ2-1
CASSPGHAGNEQFF
TGTGCCAGCAGCCCGGGACACGCCGGCAATGAGCAGTTCTTC
>NA|TRBV7-9|TRBD2|TRBJ2-1
CASGRRGGLSYNEQFF
TGTGCCAGCGGCAGACGGGGGGGACTATCCTACAATGAGCAGTTCTTC
>NA|TRBV30|NA|TRBJ2-7
CAWKGSDLLRF
TGTGCCTGGAAGGGATCGGACTTGCTCCGCTTC
>NA|TRBV5-5|NA|TRBJ1-2
CASSFQGGGYTF
TGTGCCAGCAGCTTTCAGGGCGGTGGCTACACCTTC
>NA|TRBV6-5|TRBD1|TRBJ1-2
CASSKPGQGGYTF
TGTGCCAGCAGTAAACCGGGACAGGGCGGCTACACCTTC
>NA|TRBV20-1|NA|TRBJ2-5
CSAPAGETQYF
TGCAGTGCCCCGGCAGGAGAGACCCAGTACTTC
>NA|TRBV28|NA|TRBJ1-5
CANSPTQGFQPQHF
TGTGCCAATTCCCCCACACAGGGCTTTCAGCCCCAGCATTTT
>NA|TRBV16|TRBD1|TRBJ1-1
CASSRNSGQGAAFF
TGTGCCAGCAGCCGAAACTCGGGACAGGGGGCGGCTTTCTTT
>NA|TRBV19|TRBD1|TRBJ1-1
CASASIRDSNTEAFF
TGTGCCAGTGCAAGCATTCGGGACAGTAACACTGAAGCTTTCTTT
>NA|TRBV30|TRBD1|TRBJ2-3
CAWSETGGQTDTQYF
TGTGCCTGGAGTGAGACAGGGGGCCAGACAGATACGCAGTATTTT
>NA|TRBV2|TRBD1|TRBJ2-7
CASSGDSYEQYF
TGTGCCAGCAGTGGGGACAGCTACGAGCAGTACTTC
>NA|TRBV6-1|TRBD2|TRBJ2-7
CASSPGGRSSYEQYF
TGTGCCAGCTCGCCGGGGGGGAGGAGCTCCTACGAGCAGTACTTC
>NA|TRBV29-1|TRBD2|TRBJ2-3
CSAGSSGGAFTDTQYF
TGCAGCGCCGGATCTAGCGGGGGAGCTTTCACAGATACGCAGTATTTT
>NA|TRBV7-3|NA|TRBJ2-3
CASSLTGRPGSQDTQYF
TGTGCCAGCAGCTTAACGGGGCGACCAGGGTCCCAAGATACGCAGTATTTT
>once|TRBV4-1|NA|TRBJ2-5
CASSQDRNRERAQYF
TGCGCCAGCAGCCAAGATCGAAACAGGGAGAGGGCCCAGTACTTC
>NA|TRBV6-5|TRBD1|TRBJ2-7
CASSYSGTGLSYEQYF
TGTGCCAGCAGTTACTCCGGGACAGGGCTCTCCTACGAGCAGTACTTC
>NA|TRBV7-7|NA|TRBJ2-2
CASSLARENTGKVNTGELFF
TGTGCTAGCAGCTTAGCGAGAGAGAATACAGGGAAGGTGAACACCGGGGAGCTGTTTTTT
>NA|TRBV25-1|NA|TRBJ2-7
CASRALASQEDGGYEQYF
TGTGCCAGCAGAGCCCTCGCCTCCCAAGAAGACGGGGGCTACGAGCAGTACTTC
>NA|TRBV11-2|NA|TRBJ2-6
CASSLEGGSGANVLTF
TGTGCCAGCAGCTTAGAAGGGGGTTCTGGGGCCAACGTCCTGACTTTC
>NA|TRBV30|NA|TRBJ2-6
CAGRTGALSGANVLTF
TGTGCCGGGAGGACAGGCGCACTCTCTGGGGCCAACGTCCTGACTTTC
>NA|TRBV18|TRBD1|TRBJ1-2
CASSPGQGFYGYTF
TGTGCCAGCTCACCAGGACAGGGGTTCTATGGCTACACCTTC
>NA|TRBV30|NA|TRBJ1-1
CAWSSGRGAFF
TGTGCCTGGAGTTCAGGGCGGGGAGCTTTCTTT
>NA|TRBV10-3|NA|TRBJ1-3
CAISDPGTKSGNTIYF
TGTGCCATCAGTGACCCCGGGACAAAGTCTGGAAACACCATATATTTT
>NA|TRBV11-2|TRBD1|TRBJ1-1
CASSLGQGVREFTEAFF
TGTGCCAGCAGCTTAGGACAGGGGGTCCGGGAATTCACTGAAGCTTTCTTT
>once|TRBV10-3|NA|TRBJ1-2
CAIPTGYGYTF
TGTGCCATCCCGACGGGCTATGGCTACACCTTC
>NA|TRBV5-1|TRBD1|TRBJ1-2
CASSPGQGYGYTF
TGCGCCAGCAGCCCGGGACAGGGGTATGGCTACACCTTC
>NA|TRBV7-3|NA|TRBJ1-1
CASSLKPGVGNTEAFF
TGTGCCAGCAGCTTAAAGCCAGGGGTAGGGAACACTGAAGCTTTCTTT
>NA|TRBV5-1|TRBD1|TRBJ1-1
CASSLMGTGLEGAFF
TGCGCCAGCAGCTTGATGGGGACAGGCCTCGAGGGAGCTTTCTTT
>NA|TRBV7-2|TRBD1|TRBJ2-3
CASSLMGQNTDTQYF
TGTGCCAGCAGCTTAATGGGACAGAACACAGATACGCAGTATTTT
>NA|TRBV2|NA|TRBJ2-4
CASSVGGKAKNIQYF
TGTGCCAGCAGTGTAGGCGGAAAAGCCAAAAACATTCAGTACTTC